This is a list of T cell receptor beta chains from one sample in a study of blood T cell repertoires in COVID-19. Sequenced by immunoSEQ multiplex PCR; TCRdb stores in-frame clones only, minus some. The repertoire has a few hundred thousand clones, roughly 88% of them found once; the top ten carry roughly 2.8%. What was sequenced was peripheral blood. The receptors here all came from a woman in her 30s with COVID-19, enrolled during active disease. CDR3s include the opening cysteine and the closing phenylalanine or tryptophan. Each record gives: D gene, J gene, V gene, clone size, CDR3 protein, CDR3 DNA. A D gene is named only where the DNA matches it firmly. Clone size appears in some rows only: once, few, many, or a class for an expanded clone.

d_call: -; j_call: TRBJ1-3; v_call: TRBV10-1; clone_size: -; cdr3_aa: CASSESANSGNTIYF; cdr3_nt: TGCGCCAGCAGTGAGTCCGCGAACTCTGGAAACACCATATATTTT
d_call: -; j_call: TRBJ1-1; v_call: TRBV27; clone_size: -; cdr3_aa: CASRRTGTTNTEAFF; cdr3_nt: TGTGCCAGCAGAAGAACCGGGACAACGAACACTGAAGCTTTCTTT
d_call: -; j_call: TRBJ2-6; v_call: TRBV7-2; clone_size: -; cdr3_aa: CASSGGISGANVLTF; cdr3_nt: TGTGCCAGCAGCGGCGGGATTTCTGGGGCCAACGTCCTGACTTTC
d_call: -; j_call: TRBJ1-4; v_call: TRBV5-4; clone_size: -; cdr3_aa: CASSPRGGGNEKLFF; cdr3_nt: TGTGCCAGCAGCCCCCGAGGAGGTGGTAATGAAAAACTGTTTTTT
d_call: -; j_call: TRBJ1-2; v_call: TRBV30; clone_size: -; cdr3_aa: CAWTHSSNYGYTF; cdr3_nt: TGTGCCTGGACTCACAGTTCTAACTATGGCTACACCTTC
d_call: -; j_call: TRBJ1-3; v_call: TRBV4-1; clone_size: -; cdr3_aa: CASSHLNGAGNTIYF; cdr3_nt: TGCGCCAGCAGCCACCTAAACGGGGCTGGAAACACCATATATTTT
d_call: -; j_call: TRBJ1-2; v_call: TRBV3-1/TRBV3-2; clone_size: -; cdr3_aa: CASSQDWGTSSRGYTF; cdr3_nt: TGTGCCAGCAGCCAAGATTGGGGGACTTCATCTAGGGGCTACACCTTC
d_call: TRBD1; j_call: TRBJ1-1; v_call: TRBV5-8; clone_size: few; cdr3_aa: CASSGGQAGAEAFF; cdr3_nt: TGTGCCAGCAGCGGCGGACAGGCGGGCGCTGAAGCTTTCTTT
d_call: -; j_call: TRBJ2-3; v_call: TRBV5-1; clone_size: few; cdr3_aa: CASSLAGPDTQYF; cdr3_nt: TGCGCCAGCAGCTTGGCAGGTCCAGATACGCAGTATTTT
d_call: -; j_call: TRBJ2-3; v_call: TRBV19; clone_size: once; cdr3_aa: CASSFQGTDTQYF; cdr3_nt: TGTGCCAGTAGTTTCCAGGGAACAGATACGCAGTATTTT
d_call: TRBD2; j_call: TRBJ2-1; v_call: TRBV15; clone_size: once; cdr3_aa: CATSRVGRDNEQFF; cdr3_nt: TGTGCCACCAGCAGAGTCGGGAGGGACAATGAGCAGTTCTTC
d_call: TRBD2; j_call: TRBJ2-1; v_call: TRBV13; clone_size: -; cdr3_aa: CASSPSSGRAYNEQFF; cdr3_nt: TGTGCCAGCAGCCCTTCTAGCGGGAGGGCCTACAATGAGCAGTTCTTC
d_call: -; j_call: TRBJ1-2; v_call: TRBV10-3; clone_size: -; cdr3_aa: CATGGTQDNYGYTF; cdr3_nt: TGTGCCACTGGGGGGACTCAGGACAATTATGGCTACACCTTC
d_call: TRBD1; j_call: TRBJ2-3; v_call: TRBV5-6; clone_size: -; cdr3_aa: CASSGGQGRSTDTQYF; cdr3_nt: TGTGCCAGCAGCGGGGGACAGGGCCGATCCACAGATACGCAGTATTTT
d_call: -; j_call: TRBJ2-3; v_call: TRBV13; clone_size: -; cdr3_aa: CASSFRTRADTQYF; cdr3_nt: TGTGCCAGCAGCTTTCGGACACGGGCAGATACGCAGTATTTT
d_call: TRBD1; j_call: TRBJ2-7; v_call: TRBV5-6; clone_size: -; cdr3_aa: CASSLTGAYEQYF; cdr3_nt: TGTGCCAGCAGCTTGACAGGGGCCTACGAGCAGTACTTC
d_call: TRBD2; j_call: TRBJ2-1; v_call: TRBV27; clone_size: -; cdr3_aa: CASINQLAGVGGEQFF; cdr3_nt: TGTGCCAGCATCAACCAACTAGCGGGAGTAGGAGGTGAGCAGTTCTTC
d_call: -; j_call: TRBJ1-1; v_call: TRBV5-1; clone_size: -; cdr3_aa: CASSLVQANTEAFF; cdr3_nt: TGCGCCAGCAGCTTGGTCCAGGCGAACACTGAAGCTTTCTTT
d_call: -; j_call: TRBJ1-1; v_call: TRBV4-1; clone_size: -; cdr3_aa: CASSQVTANTEAFF; cdr3_nt: TGCGCCAGCAGCCAGGTCACAGCCAACACTGAAGCTTTCTTT
d_call: -; j_call: TRBJ2-2; v_call: TRBV5-6; clone_size: once; cdr3_aa: CASTDTPPTGELFF; cdr3_nt: TGTGCCAGCACCGACACTCCACCAACGGGGGAGCTGTTTTTT
d_call: TRBD1; j_call: TRBJ1-1; v_call: TRBV2; clone_size: -; cdr3_aa: CASQGAGDTEAFF; cdr3_nt: TGTGCCAGTCAGGGGGCCGGGGACACTGAAGCTTTCTTT
d_call: TRBD1; j_call: TRBJ1-2; v_call: TRBV27; clone_size: -; cdr3_aa: CASSMYRGGEVGYGYTF; cdr3_nt: TGTGCCAGCAGTATGTACAGGGGAGGCGAAGTCGGCTATGGCTACACCTTC
d_call: TRBD2; j_call: TRBJ2-7; v_call: TRBV7-2; clone_size: -; cdr3_aa: CASSPGLATYEQYF; cdr3_nt: TGTGCCAGCAGCCCGGGACTAGCAACCTACGAGCAGTACTTC
d_call: -; j_call: TRBJ1-4; v_call: TRBV5-1; clone_size: -; cdr3_aa: CASSFSSPNEKLFF; cdr3_nt: TGCGCCAGCAGCTTTAGTTCCCCGAATGAAAAACTGTTTTTT
d_call: -; j_call: TRBJ1-1; v_call: TRBV4-2; clone_size: -; cdr3_aa: CASSQRGQNTEAFF; cdr3_nt: TGTGCCAGCAGCCAAAGAGGACAGAACACTGAAGCTTTCTTT
d_call: TRBD2; j_call: TRBJ2-7; v_call: TRBV12-5; clone_size: -; cdr3_aa: CASGPGTSGRAGYEQYF; cdr3_nt: TGTGCTAGTGGTCCGGGGACTAGCGGGAGGGCCGGCTACGAGCAGTACTTC
d_call: -; j_call: TRBJ1-2; v_call: TRBV5-4; clone_size: -; cdr3_aa: CASSKPTGSNYGYTF; cdr3_nt: TGTGCCAGCAGCAAACCGACAGGCTCGAACTATGGCTACACCTTC
d_call: -; j_call: TRBJ2-1; v_call: TRBV6-5; clone_size: -; cdr3_aa: CASSPDRRNEQFF; cdr3_nt: TGTGCCAGCAGTCCGGACAGACGAAATGAGCAGTTCTTC
d_call: TRBD1; j_call: TRBJ2-2; v_call: TRBV10-3; clone_size: -; cdr3_aa: CAITKGQGGNTGELFF; cdr3_nt: TGTGCCATCACCAAAGGACAGGGGGGGAACACCGGGGAGCTGTTTTTT
d_call: -; j_call: TRBJ1-2; v_call: TRBV5-1; clone_size: -; cdr3_aa: CASSLDRVGYTF; cdr3_nt: TGCGCCAGCAGCTTGGACAGGGTCGGCTACACCTTC
d_call: TRBD1; j_call: TRBJ1-5; v_call: TRBV11-2; clone_size: -; cdr3_aa: CASSPHVTGERQPQHF; cdr3_nt: TGTGCCAGCAGCCCTCATGTGACAGGGGAAAGGCAGCCCCAGCATTTT
d_call: TRBD1; j_call: TRBJ2-7; v_call: TRBV4-1; clone_size: once; cdr3_aa: CASSQDIKRDRVYEQYF; cdr3_nt: TGCGCCAGCAGCCAAGATATAAAACGGGACAGGGTCTACGAGCAGTACTTC
d_call: TRBD1; j_call: TRBJ2-7; v_call: TRBV5-6; clone_size: once; cdr3_aa: CANLDRGYEQYF; cdr3_nt: TGTGCCAACCTGGACAGGGGATACGAGCAGTACTTC
d_call: TRBD1; j_call: TRBJ1-6; v_call: TRBV6-5; clone_size: -; cdr3_aa: CASRTGAVLLPLHF; cdr3_nt: TGTGCCAGCCGGACAGGGGCTGTATTGTTACCCCTCCACTTT
d_call: TRBD1; j_call: TRBJ2-1; v_call: TRBV5-6; clone_size: -; cdr3_aa: CASSLPPDRGFYNEQFF; cdr3_nt: TGTGCCAGCAGCTTGCCCCCTGACAGGGGATTCTACAATGAGCAGTTCTTC
d_call: -; j_call: TRBJ1-2; v_call: TRBV6-5; clone_size: -; cdr3_aa: CASSYSRGNGYTF; cdr3_nt: TGTGCCAGCAGTTACTCGAGGGGGAATGGCTACACCTTC
d_call: -; j_call: TRBJ2-7; v_call: TRBV6-5; clone_size: few; cdr3_aa: CASSYFGSSYEQYF; cdr3_nt: TGTGCCAGCAGTTACTTCGGGTCCTCCTACGAGCAGTACTTC
d_call: -; j_call: TRBJ1-5; v_call: TRBV19; clone_size: -; cdr3_aa: CANSIVRETFRYQPQHF; cdr3_nt: TGTGCCAATAGTATAGTCCGCGAGACATTTCGGTACCAGCCCCAGCATTTT
d_call: -; j_call: TRBJ1-1; v_call: TRBV28; clone_size: -; cdr3_aa: CASRFFFRGFRNTEAFF; cdr3_nt: TGTGCCAGCAGGTTCTTTTTTCGAGGGTTTCGGAACACTGAAGCTTTCTTT
d_call: -; j_call: TRBJ2-7; v_call: TRBV12-2; clone_size: -; cdr3_aa: CASRSIHEQYF; cdr3_nt: TGTGCAAGTCGCTCAATCCACGAGCAGTACTTC
d_call: TRBD1; j_call: TRBJ1-2; v_call: TRBV6-5; clone_size: -; cdr3_aa: CASRAGTGVGYTF; cdr3_nt: TGTGCCAGCAGGGCTGGGACAGGGGTTGGCTACACCTTC
d_call: TRBD1; j_call: TRBJ1-2; v_call: TRBV7-2; clone_size: once; cdr3_aa: CASSSRQGRMVGYTF; cdr3_nt: TGTGCCAGCAGCTCGCGACAGGGGAGGATGGTGGGCTACACCTTC
d_call: -; j_call: TRBJ1-2; v_call: TRBV6-5; clone_size: -; cdr3_aa: CASRFNRDYGYTF; cdr3_nt: TGTGCCAGCAGGTTCAACAGGGACTATGGCTACACCTTC